This TCR beta chain appears in the sequencing data of a study of regulatory T cells in long-lasting Graves disease. Time point indicated: newly diagnosed GD, antithyroid drugs for less than 3 months. Following extraction of RNA from PBMCs, that RNA was used to make the TCR library. The EDTA tubes were filled with about 10 milliliters of drawn peripheral blood. TCR beta libraries were built with iRepertoire HTBI primers and Arm-PCR of CDR3 regions. One entry per CDR3 protein results from TCRdb running MiXCR on the multiplex PCR reads. The sample holds about 400,000 distinct CDR3 sequences, roughly 16% seen once. In its sample, this clonotype was seen many times. Per germline, CDR1 LNHDA and CDR2 SQIVND (reference sequence). Between the trimmed V and J ends, which lost 0 bases and 7 bases, there was a span of 12 bases. The CDR3 length is 14 residues.

The clonotype was recovered from a female donor with Graves disease. V is TRBV19 and J is TRBJ1-2; D gene uncertain. The sequencing here drew on peripheral blood mononuclear cells (PBMCs), taken at new diagnosis, from a patient treated with antithyroid drugs. In DNA, the CDR3 is TGTGCCAGTAGTATAGATCTATCGTTGCTTGGCTACACCTTC. Its protein product is CASSIDLSLLGYTF.